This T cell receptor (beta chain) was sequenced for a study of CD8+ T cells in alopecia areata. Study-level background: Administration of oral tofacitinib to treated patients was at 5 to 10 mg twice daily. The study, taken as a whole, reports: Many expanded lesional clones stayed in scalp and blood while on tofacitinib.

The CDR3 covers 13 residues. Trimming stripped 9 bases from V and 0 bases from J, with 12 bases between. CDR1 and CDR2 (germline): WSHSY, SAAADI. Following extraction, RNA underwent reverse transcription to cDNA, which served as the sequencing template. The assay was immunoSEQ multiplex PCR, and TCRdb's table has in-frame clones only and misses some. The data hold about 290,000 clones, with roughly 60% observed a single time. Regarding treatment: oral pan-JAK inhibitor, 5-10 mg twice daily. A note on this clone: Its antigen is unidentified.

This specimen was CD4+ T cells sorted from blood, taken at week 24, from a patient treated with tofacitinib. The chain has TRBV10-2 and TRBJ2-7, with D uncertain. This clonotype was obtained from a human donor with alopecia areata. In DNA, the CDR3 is TGCGCCAGACCCGGGTCTCTCTCCTACGAGCAGTACTTC. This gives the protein CARPGSLSYEQYF.